This T cell receptor (beta chain) was captured in a study of blood T cell repertoires in COVID-19. Study-wide context: The analysed material was cDNA or gDNA that came from T cells, B-cell-depleted T cells, or PBMCs.

From germline, CDR1 is MNHNY and CDR2 SVGAGI (reference sequence). The CDR3 contains 14 residues. V was cut by 2 bases and J by 7 bases, with 12 bases left in between. Original methodology: Reference gene primer amplification in the assay estimated nucleated cell counts. Assay used: immunoSEQ multiplex PCR; TCRdb lists only in-frame clones, some missing. That table supplies the V and J calls and clone size; D and trimming were determined from the DNA. The profile covers just over 650,000 clones, with 70% to 90% appearing a single time and roughly 0.26% taken by the ten largest. What was sequenced was peripheral blood. The clonotype comes from a young woman with acute or convalescent COVID-19. The V call is TRBV6-6, the J call TRBJ1-5; D is uncertain. This CDR3 is CASSYARVDQPQHF. The DNA for the CDR3 is TGTGCCAGCAGTTACGCGAGGGTAGACCAGCCCCAGCATTTT.